The next 11 T cell receptor beta chains were all read from a single sample in a study of technical replicates of blood from several donors. Assay: immunoSEQ multiplex PCR; the TCRdb copy retains only in-frame clones and omits some. This repertoire shows tens of thousands of clones, less than 95% found once; its top ten account for 0.38%. Sample: T cells isolated from PBMCs. These receptors all stem from a human donor in good health.

The chain recombines TRBV27 with TRBJ2-7, with D maybe TRBD2 (6 bases). Germline V gives CDR1 MNHEY, CDR2 SMNVEV (reference sequence). V was clipped by 1 base and J by 4 bases, with 20 bases between them. This CDR3 has 17 residues. CDR3 bases: TGTGCCAGCAGTTTATTGACTAGTGGGGGAGCCAGATACGAGCAGTACTTC. This sequence encodes CASSLLTSGGARYEQYF.

The rearrangement links TRBV9 to TRBJ2-7, with a tentative D call TRBD2 (5 bases). From germline, CDR1 is SGDLS and CDR2 YYNGEE. This CDR3 has 15 residues. The V gene lost 1 base and the J gene lost 3 bases, with 14 bases spanning the gap. The CDR3 nucleotides are TGTGCCAGCAGCGTATTCGGAGGAACTGTCTACGAGCAGTACTTC. Translation: CASSVFGGTVYEQYF.

The chain combines TRBV11-3 with TRBJ1-1, with 10 bases matching TRBD1. Germline lookup yields CDR1 SGHNT and CDR2 YENEEA. V was clipped by 5 bases and J by 2 bases; unmatched bases: 11. The CDR3 is made up of 17 amino acids. Written as DNA, the CDR3 is TGTGCCAGCAGCCTAGGGGGGAGACAGGGGGCCAACACTGAAGCTTTCTTT. It yields the protein CASSLGGRQGANTEAFF. Full variable domain (outside the CDR3, taken from reference TRBV11-3 and TRBJ1-1): EAGVVQSPRYKIIEKKQPVAFWCNPISGHNTLYWYLQNLGQGPELLIRYENEEAVDDSQLPKDRFSAERLKGVDSTLKIQPAELGDSAVYLCASSLGGRQGANTEAFFGQGTRLTVV.

The chain recombines TRBV9 with TRBJ2-5; 7 bases align to TRBD1. The V gene's germline CDR1 is SGDLS and CDR2 YYNGEE. Unmatched junction bases numbered 3, after V lost 3 bases and J lost 1 base. The CDR3 totals 14 residues. The CDR3 bases are TGTGCCAGCAGCGCTACAGGGGTCCAAGAGACCCAGTACTTC. This codes for CASSATGVQETQYF.

The chain carries TRBV7-2 and TRBJ1-1, with D uncertain. The CDR3 is 14 amino acids. The ends were cut back, 4 bases at V and 3 bases at J, with 12 bases in the middle. CDR1 is SGHTA and CDR2 is FQGNSA in the germline V gene. The CDR3 loop reads CASSSSSGDTEAFF. In DNA form, the CDR3 reads TGTGCCAGCAGCTCTAGCTCCGGGGACACTGAAGCTTTCTTT.

The chain carries TRBV10-3 and TRBJ2-1; 7 positions agree with TRBD2. This CDR3 region has 14 residues. Trimming at V came to 3 bases and at J to 6 bases, leaving 5 bases not matched to a gene. Germline lookup yields CDR1 ENHRY and CDR2 SYGVKD. The CDR3 protein is CAISDIGGGNEQFF. The CDR3 DNA reads TGTGCCATCAGTGACATAGGCGGGGGCAATGAGCAGTTCTTC.

This clone was recorded a few times. The CDR3 DNA sequence: TGTGCCAGCAGTTTGGCCCGAGGCGCTGAAGCTTTCTTT. The encoded protein is CASSLARGAEAFF. V usage is TRBV27 and J usage is TRBJ1-1, with no clear D. The germline V gene has CDR1 MNHEY and CDR2 SMNVEV (reference sequence). This CDR3 contains 13 residues. The V gene lost 3 bases and the J gene lost 6 bases, with 11 bases spanning the gap.

The gene calls are TRBV7-9 and TRBJ2-2, with 7 bases fitting TRBD2. Per germline, CDR1 SEHNR and CDR2 FQNEAQ (reference sequence). The CDR3 runs to 14 residues. V trimming: 5 bases; J trimming: 7 bases; junction bases outside the gene matches: 7. This CDR3 is CASSPGGEVGELFF. DNA of the CDR3: TGTGCCAGCAGCCCGGGGGGTGAGGTCGGGGAGCTGTTTTTT. The variable domain in full, with the rest retrieved from reference TRBV7-9 and TRBJ2-2, is DTGVSQNPRHKITKRGQNVTFRCDPISEHNRLYWYRQTLGQGPEFLTYFQNEAQLEKSRLLSDRFSAERPKGSFSTLEIQRTEQGDSAMYLCASSPGGEVGELFFGEGSRLTVL.

J is TRBJ2-7 and V is TRBV11-3; D is unresolved. V lost 3 bases and J lost 4, with 10 bases in between. The CDR3 consists of 13 residues. Germline V gene data show CDR1 as SGHNT and CDR2 as YENEEA. The CDR3 is CASSFVTLYEQYF. CDR3 in DNA: TGTGCCAGCAGCTTCGTGACATTGTACGAGCAGTACTTC.

This clone has just a few counts. V and J are TRBV2 and TRBJ1-1; 9 bases map to TRBD1. The CDR3 runs 13 residues. The V segment lost 5 bases and the J segment 11 bases; nucleotides outside the gene matches: 9. CDR1 SNHLY and CDR2 FYNNEI come from the germline V gene. Written as DNA, the CDR3 is TGTGCCAGCAGTCTCGCCGGGACAGGGCGGGCTTTCTTT. This codes for CASSLAGTGRAFF.

The chain uses TRBV5-6 and TRBJ2-1, with 8 bases fitting TRBD2. CDR1 and CDR2 (germline): SGHDT, YYEEEE. J gave up 5 bases and V 2 bases, and 6 bases lay outside the gene matches. CDR3 length equals 15 residues. The CDR3, as DNA: TGTGCCAGCAGCTTCGAGCGGGAGACCCACAATGAGCAGTTCTTC. Amino acid sequence: CASSFERETHNEQFF.